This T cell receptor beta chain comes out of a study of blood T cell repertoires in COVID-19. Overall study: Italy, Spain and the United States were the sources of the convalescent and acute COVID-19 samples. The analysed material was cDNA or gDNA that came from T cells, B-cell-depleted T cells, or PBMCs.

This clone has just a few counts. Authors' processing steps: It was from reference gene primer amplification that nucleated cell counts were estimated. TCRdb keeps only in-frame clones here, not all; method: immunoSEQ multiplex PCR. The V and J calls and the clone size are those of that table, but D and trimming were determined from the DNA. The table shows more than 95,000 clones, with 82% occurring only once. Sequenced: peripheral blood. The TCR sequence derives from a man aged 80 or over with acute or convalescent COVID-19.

The CDR3 reads CASVGQGQGYTGELFF. Written as DNA, the CDR3 is TGTGCCAGCGTGGGCCAGGGACAGGGGTACACCGGGGAGCTGTTTTTT. This chain uses TRBV7-2 with TRBJ2-2; TRBD1 aligns across 10 bases. The CDR3 is 16 residues long. The germline gives CDR1 SGHTA, CDR2 FQGNSA. Trimming at V came to 8 bases and at J to 3 bases, leaving 9 bases not matched to a gene.